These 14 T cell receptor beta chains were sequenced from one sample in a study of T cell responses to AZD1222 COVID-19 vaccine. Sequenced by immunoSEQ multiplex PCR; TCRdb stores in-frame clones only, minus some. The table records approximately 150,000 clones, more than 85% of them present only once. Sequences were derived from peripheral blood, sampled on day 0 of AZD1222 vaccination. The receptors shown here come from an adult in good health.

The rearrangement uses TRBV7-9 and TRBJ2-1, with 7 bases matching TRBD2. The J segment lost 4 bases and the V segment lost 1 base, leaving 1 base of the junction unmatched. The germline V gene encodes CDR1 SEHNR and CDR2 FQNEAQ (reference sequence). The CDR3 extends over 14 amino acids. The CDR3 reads CASSLGTRYNEQFF. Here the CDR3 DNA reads TGTGCCAGCAGCTTAGGGACTAGATACAATGAGCAGTTCTTC.

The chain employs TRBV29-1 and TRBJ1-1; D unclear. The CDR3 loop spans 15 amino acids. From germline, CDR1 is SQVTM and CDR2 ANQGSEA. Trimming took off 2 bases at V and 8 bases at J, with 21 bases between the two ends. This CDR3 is CSVEFGWVSKGEAFF. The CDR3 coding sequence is TGCAGCGTTGAATTTGGCTGGGTCTCCAAAGGGGAAGCTTTCTTT.

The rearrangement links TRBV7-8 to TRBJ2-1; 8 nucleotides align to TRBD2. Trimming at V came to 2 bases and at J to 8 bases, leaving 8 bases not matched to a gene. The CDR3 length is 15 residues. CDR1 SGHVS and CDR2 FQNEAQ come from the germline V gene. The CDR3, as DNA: TGTGCCAGCAGCTTAATGGGGCGGGAGGTATATGAGCAGTTCTTC. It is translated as CASSLMGREVYEQFF.

DNA for the CDR3: TGTGCCAGCAGCCAAGTCGGGGGGCAAGAGACCCAGTACTTC. Residues: CASSQVGGQETQYF. The V and J genes are TRBV14 and TRBJ2-5, with 7 bases fitting TRBD2. V was pared by 1 base and J by 2 bases, with 1 base of the junction left unmatched. The CDR3 totals 14 residues. The germline V gene encodes CDR1 SGHDN and CDR2 FVKESK.

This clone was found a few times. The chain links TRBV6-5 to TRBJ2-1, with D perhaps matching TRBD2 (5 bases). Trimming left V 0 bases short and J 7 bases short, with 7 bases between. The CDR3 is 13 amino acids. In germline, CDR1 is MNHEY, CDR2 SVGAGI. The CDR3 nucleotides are TGTGCCAGCAGTTACTCGAGAGGGAATGAGCAGTTCTTC. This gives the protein CASSYSRGNEQFF.

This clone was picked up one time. Here the CDR3 reads CASSSGQPNYGYTF. In DNA form, the CDR3 reads TGTGCCAGCAGCTCGGGACAACCTAACTATGGCTACACCTTC. The gene calls are TRBV5-5 and TRBJ1-2; D is perhaps TRBD1 (6 bases). Trimming removed 3 bases at V and 0 bases at J, with 9 bases between. The CDR3 loop spans 14 amino acids. CDR1 is SGHKS and CDR2 is YYEKEE in the germline V gene (reference sequence).

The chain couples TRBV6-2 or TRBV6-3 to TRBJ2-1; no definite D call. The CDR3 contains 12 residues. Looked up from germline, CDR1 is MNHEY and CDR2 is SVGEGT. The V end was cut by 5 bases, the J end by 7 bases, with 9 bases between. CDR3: CASSSRRNEQFF. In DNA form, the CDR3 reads TGTGCCAGCAGTAGCCGTCGAAATGAGCAGTTCTTC.

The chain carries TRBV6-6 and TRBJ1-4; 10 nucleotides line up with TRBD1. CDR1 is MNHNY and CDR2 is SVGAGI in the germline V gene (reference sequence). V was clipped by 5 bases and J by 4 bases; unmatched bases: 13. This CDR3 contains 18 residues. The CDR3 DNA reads TGTGCCAGCAGTCAAACCGGGACAGGGGCCTCTTTTAATGAAAAACTGTTTTTT. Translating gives CASSQTGTGASFNEKLFF.

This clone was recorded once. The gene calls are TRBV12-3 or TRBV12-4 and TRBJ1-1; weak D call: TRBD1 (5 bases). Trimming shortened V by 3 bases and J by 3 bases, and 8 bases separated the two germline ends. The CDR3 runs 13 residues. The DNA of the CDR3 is TGTGCCAGCAGTTTCCAGGGTGACACTGAAGCTTTCTTT. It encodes CASSFQGDTEAFF.

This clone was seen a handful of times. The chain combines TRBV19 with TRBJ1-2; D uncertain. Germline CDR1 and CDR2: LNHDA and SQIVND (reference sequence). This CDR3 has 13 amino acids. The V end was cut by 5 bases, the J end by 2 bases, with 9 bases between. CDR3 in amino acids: CASSDGPNYGYTF. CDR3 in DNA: TGTGCCAGTAGTGACGGCCCAAACTATGGCTACACCTTC.

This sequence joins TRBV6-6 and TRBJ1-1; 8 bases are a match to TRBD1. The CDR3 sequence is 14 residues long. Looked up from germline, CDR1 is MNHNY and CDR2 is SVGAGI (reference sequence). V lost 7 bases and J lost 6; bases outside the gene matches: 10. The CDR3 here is CASTQDRGGAEAFF. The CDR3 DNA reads TGTGCCAGCACCCAAGACAGGGGAGGCGCTGAAGCTTTCTTT.

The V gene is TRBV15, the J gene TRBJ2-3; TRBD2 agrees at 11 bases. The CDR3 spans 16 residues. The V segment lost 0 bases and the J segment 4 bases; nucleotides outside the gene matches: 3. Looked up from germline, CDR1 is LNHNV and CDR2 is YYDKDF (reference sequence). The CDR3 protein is CATSREVAGGPDTQYF. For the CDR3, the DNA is TGTGCCACCAGCAGAGAGGTAGCGGGAGGGCCAGATACGCAGTATTTT.

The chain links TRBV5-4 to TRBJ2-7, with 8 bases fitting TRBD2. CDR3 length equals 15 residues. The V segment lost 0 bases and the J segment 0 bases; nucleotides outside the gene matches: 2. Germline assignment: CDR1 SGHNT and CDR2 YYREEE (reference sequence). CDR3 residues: CASSLGAGDSYEQYF. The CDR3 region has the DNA TGTGCCAGCAGCTTGGGAGCGGGGGACTCCTACGAGCAGTACTTC. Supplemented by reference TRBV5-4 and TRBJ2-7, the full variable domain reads ETGVTQSPTHLIKTRGQQVTLRCSSQSGHNTVSWYQQALGQGPQFIFQYYREEENGRGNFPPRFSGLQFPNYSSELNVNALELDDSALYLCASSLGAGDSYEQYFGPGTRLTVT.

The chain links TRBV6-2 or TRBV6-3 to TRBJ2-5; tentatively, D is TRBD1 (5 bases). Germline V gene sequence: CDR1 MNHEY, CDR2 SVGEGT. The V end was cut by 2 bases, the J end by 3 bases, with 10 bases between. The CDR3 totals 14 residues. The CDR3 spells CASSYPFREETQYF. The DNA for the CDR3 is TGTGCCAGCAGTTACCCGTTCAGGGAAGAGACCCAGTACTTC.